The clone carrying this T cell receptor beta chain has only one observation. Its antigen is unknown. The method was immunoSEQ multiplex PCR; TCRdb's version includes in-frame clones alone and lacks a portion of them. Of 64,000 or so clones listed, 75% to 95% are singletons. The sample originates from a study of PD-1 blockade in classical Hodgkin lymphoma. Stated time point: cycle 4 day 1 (C4D1), after less than seven weeks of nivolumab. Every patient was affected by relapse after autologous stem cell transplantation, while exposure to brentuximab vedotin was not uniform. Study-wide results and limits: Complete responders entered with baseline diversity on par with newly diagnosed patients, the results showed. Possibly reflecting disease activity or prior therapy, repertoire differences have causes that remain undefined.

This clonotype was obtained from a human donor with classical Hodgkin lymphoma. Sequenced here: peripheral blood mononuclear cells (PBMCs), sampled before the fourth cycle of nivolumab.

CDR3 protein: CASSQGQANYGYTF. CDR3 DNA: TGCGCCAGCAGTCAGGGGCAAGCTAACTATGGCTACACCTTC. The V gene is TRBV5-1, the J gene TRBJ1-2; D may be TRBD1 (6 bases). The germline V and J ends were trimmed by 5 bases and 0 bases, with 11 bases remaining between them. The CDR3 length is 14 residues. In germline, CDR1 is SGHRS, CDR2 YFSETQ.